The TCR beta chain under discussion was sequenced for a study of beta chain features in type 1 diabetes. Points from the study as a whole: TCRB CDR3s from Type 1 diabetes patients were moderately but significantly shorter in all four CD4+ subsets. Whether HLA type influences TCRB rearrangement remained unresolved here.

Expressed TCRB transcripts were sequenced because the entire RNA isolate underwent reverse transcription. About 3.57 million reads per sample were averaged for naive, central memory and regulatory samples. Sequencing used immunoSEQ multiplex PCR; TCRdb keeps in-frame clones, though not all of them. Seen here are about 240,000 clones, approximately 15% observed once, and the top ten hold 0.015% to 0.02%. The germline V and J ends were trimmed by 4 bases and 1 base, with 7 bases remaining between them. The CDR3 covers 14 residues. The V gene's germline CDR1 is MRHNA and CDR2 SNTAGT. Remarks on this clone: Its target is unknown.

The rearrangement uses TRBV6-4 and TRBJ2-2; tentatively, D is TRBD1 (5 bases). The sequence was collected from a man aged 25-45 years with type 1 diabetes. Sequenced material: naive CD4+ T cells from blood. CDR3 residues: CASSVQENTGELFF. The CDR3 nucleotides read TGTGCCAGCAGTGTACAGGAGAACACCGGGGAGCTGTTTTTT.